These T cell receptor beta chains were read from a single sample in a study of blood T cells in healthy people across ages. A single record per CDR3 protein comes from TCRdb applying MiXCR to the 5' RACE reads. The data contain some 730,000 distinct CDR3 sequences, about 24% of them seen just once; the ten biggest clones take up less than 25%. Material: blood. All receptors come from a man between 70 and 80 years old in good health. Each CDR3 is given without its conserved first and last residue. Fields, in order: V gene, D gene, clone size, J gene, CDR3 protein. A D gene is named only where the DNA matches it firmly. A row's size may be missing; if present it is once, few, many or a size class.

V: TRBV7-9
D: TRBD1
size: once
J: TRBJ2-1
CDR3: ASSRNTPGQGPGEWEQF

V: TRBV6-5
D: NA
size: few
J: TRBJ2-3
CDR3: ASSYAATTDTQY

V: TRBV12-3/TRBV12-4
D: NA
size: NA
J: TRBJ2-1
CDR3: ASSFPGTNEQF

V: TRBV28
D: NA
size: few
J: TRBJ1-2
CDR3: ASSLELGGLYGYT

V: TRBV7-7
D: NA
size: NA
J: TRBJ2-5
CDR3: ASSLGGSFQETQY

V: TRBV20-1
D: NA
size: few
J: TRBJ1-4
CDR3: SAIQGEGIGKLF

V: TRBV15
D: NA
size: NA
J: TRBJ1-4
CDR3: ATSKDGAATNEKLF

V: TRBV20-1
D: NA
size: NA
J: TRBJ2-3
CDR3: SAPPPGIGPRTDTQY

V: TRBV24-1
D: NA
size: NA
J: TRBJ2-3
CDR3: ATSSSGHRTDTQY

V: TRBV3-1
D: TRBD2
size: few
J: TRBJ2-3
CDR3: ASSQGLAGGYRTDTQY

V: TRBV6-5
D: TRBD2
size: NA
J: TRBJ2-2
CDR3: ASSSKTSASPGELF

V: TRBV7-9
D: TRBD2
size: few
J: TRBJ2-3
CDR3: ASSLVSGGVGTQY

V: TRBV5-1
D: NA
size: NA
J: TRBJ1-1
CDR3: ASSLQSGNTEAF

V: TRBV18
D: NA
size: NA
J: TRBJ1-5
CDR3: ASTPARDQPQH

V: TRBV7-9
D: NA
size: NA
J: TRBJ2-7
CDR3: ASSLLVSGGNEQY

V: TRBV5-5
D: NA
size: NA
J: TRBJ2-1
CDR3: ASSLGYLYNEQF

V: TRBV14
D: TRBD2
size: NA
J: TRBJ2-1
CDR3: ASSQLGGSLYNEQF